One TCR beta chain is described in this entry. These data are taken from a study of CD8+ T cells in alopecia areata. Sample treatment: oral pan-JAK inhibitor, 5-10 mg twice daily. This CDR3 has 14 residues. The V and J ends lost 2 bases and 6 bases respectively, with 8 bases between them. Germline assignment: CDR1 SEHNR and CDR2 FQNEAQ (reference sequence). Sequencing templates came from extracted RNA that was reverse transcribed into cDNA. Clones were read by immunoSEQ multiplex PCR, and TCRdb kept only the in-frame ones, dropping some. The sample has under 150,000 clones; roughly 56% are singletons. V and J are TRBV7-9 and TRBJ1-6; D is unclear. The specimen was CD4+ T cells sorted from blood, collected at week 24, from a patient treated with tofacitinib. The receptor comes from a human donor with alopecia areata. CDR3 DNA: TGTGCCAGCAGCTTAAAGAGAGCTAATTCACCCCTCCACTTT. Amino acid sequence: CASSLKRANSPLHF.